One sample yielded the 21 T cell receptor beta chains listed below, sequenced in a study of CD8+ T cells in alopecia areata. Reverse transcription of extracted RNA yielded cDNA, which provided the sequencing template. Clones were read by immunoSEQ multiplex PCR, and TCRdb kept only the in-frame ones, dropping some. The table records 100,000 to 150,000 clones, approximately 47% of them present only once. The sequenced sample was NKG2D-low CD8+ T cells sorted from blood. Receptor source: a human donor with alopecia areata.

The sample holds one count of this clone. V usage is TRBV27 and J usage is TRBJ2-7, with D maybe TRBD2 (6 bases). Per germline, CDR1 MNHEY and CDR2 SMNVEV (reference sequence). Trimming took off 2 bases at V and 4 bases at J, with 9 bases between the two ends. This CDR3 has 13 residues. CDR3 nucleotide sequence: TGTGCCAGCAGTTTAGAGGAGGGTTACGAGCAGTACTTC. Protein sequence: CASSLEEGYEQYF.

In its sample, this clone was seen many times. As DNA, the CDR3 is TGCAGCGTTGAAAGTCCTAGCGGGAGGGCCGTGGGCAATGAGCAGTTCTTC. The encoded protein is CSVESPSGRAVGNEQFF. The chain carries TRBV29-1 and TRBJ2-1; 12 bases are shared with TRBD2. V was clipped by 2 bases and J by 6 bases; unmatched bases: 11. Germline loops: CDR1 SQVTM, CDR2 ANQGSEA. The CDR3 is 17 amino acids.

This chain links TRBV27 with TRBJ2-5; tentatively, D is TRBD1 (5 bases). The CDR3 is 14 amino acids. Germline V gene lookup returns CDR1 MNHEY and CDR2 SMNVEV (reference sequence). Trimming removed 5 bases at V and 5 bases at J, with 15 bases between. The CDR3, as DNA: TGTGCCAGCAGTACCCCCAGGGCTCCGGAGACCCAGTACTTC. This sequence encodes CASSTPRAPETQYF.

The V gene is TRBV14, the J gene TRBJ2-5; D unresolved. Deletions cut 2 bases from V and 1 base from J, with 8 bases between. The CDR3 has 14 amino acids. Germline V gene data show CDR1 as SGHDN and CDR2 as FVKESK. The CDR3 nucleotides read TGTGCCAGCAGCCAAAATTGGGGCCAAGAGACCCAGTACTTC. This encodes CASSQNWGQETQYF.

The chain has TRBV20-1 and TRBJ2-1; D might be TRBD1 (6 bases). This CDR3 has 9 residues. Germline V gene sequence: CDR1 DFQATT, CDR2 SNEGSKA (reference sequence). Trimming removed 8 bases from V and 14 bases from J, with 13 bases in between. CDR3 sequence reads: CSTRAGEFF. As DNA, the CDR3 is TGCAGTACACGTGCAGGGGAGTTCTTC.

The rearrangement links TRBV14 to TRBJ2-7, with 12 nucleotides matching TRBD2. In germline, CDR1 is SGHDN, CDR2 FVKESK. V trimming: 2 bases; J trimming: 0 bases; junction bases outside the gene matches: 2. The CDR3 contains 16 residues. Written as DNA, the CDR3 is TGTGCCAGCAGCCAAAAACTAGCGGGAGGCTCCTACGAGCAGTACTTC. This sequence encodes CASSQKLAGGSYEQYF.

CDR3 DNA sequence: TGTGCCAGCAGTTACCGGGAGACTCCCTACGAGCAGTACTTC. Protein: CASSYRETPYEQYF. V is TRBV27 and J is TRBJ2-7; tentatively, D is TRBD2 (6 bases). Per germline, CDR1 MNHEY and CDR2 SMNVEV (reference sequence). This CDR3 is 14 amino acids long. V dropped 4 bases and J dropped 2 bases, with 12 bases sitting between them.

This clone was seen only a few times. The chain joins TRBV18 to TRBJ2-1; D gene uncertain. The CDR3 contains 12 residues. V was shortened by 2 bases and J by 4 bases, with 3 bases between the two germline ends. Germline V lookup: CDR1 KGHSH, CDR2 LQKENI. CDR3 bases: TGTGCCAGCTCACCAGGGTACAATGAGCAGTTCTTC. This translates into CASSPGYNEQFF.

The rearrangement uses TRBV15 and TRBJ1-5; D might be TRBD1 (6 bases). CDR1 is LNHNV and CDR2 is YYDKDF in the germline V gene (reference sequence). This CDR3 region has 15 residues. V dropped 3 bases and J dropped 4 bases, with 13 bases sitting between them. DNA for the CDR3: TGTGCCACCAGCAGGGACGGGGGCCTTAATCAGCCCCAGCATTTT. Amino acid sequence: CATSRDGGLNQPQHF.

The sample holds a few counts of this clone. Here the CDR3 DNA reads TGTGCCAGTAGCCTTACAGGGGTTGAGCAGTTCTTC. Translated, it gives CASSLTGVEQFF. The rearrangement links TRBV19 to TRBJ2-1, with 7 positions matching TRBD1. In germline, CDR1 is LNHDA, CDR2 SQIVND (reference sequence). This CDR3 has 12 amino acids. J was trimmed by 9 bases and V by 6 bases; bases with no gene match: 5.

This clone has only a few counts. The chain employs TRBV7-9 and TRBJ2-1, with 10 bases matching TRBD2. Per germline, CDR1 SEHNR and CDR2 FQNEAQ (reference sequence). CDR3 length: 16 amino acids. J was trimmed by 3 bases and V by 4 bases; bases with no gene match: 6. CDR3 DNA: TGTGCCAGCAGCTCGGCCGGACTAGCGGACTACAATGAGCAGTTCTTC. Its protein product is CASSSAGLADYNEQFF.

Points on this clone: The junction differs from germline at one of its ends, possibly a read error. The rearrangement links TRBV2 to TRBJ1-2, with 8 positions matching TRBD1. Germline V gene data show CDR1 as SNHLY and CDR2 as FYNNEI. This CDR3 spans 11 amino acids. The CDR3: CASTQGQGSTF. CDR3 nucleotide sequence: TGTGCCAGCACCCAAGGACAGGGCTCCACCTTC. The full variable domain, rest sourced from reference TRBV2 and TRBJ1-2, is EPEVTQTPSHQVTQMGQEVILRCVPISNHLYFYWYRQILGQKVEFLVSFYNNEISEKSEIFDDQFSVERPDGSNFTLKIRSTKLEDSAMYFCASTQGQGSTFGSGTRLTVV.

In nucleotides, the CDR3 is TGTGCCAGCAGCCAAGCGGGAGAGGCAGAGACCCAGTACTTC. Translation gives CASSQAGEAETQYF. V is TRBV28 and J is TRBJ2-5; 8 bases agree with TRBD2. Per the germline V gene, CDR1 is MDHEN and CDR2 is SYDVKM. This CDR3 is 14 amino acids long. V was pared by 6 bases and J by 4 bases, with 7 bases of the junction left unmatched.

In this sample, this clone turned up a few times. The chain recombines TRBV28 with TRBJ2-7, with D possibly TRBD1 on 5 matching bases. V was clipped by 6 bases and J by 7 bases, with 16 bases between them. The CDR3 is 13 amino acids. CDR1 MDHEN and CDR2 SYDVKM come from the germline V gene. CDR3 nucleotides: TGTGCCAGCAGCCCCCAAGGCAGGGTAGAGCAGTACTTC. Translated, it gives CASSPQGRVEQYF.

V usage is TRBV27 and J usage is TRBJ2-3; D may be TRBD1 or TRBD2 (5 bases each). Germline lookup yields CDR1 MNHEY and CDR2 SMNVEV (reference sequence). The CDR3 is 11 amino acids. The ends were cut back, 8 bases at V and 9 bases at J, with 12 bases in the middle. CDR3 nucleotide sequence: TGTGCCAGCCGATCAGGGAGAACGCAGTATTTT. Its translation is CASRSGRTQYF.

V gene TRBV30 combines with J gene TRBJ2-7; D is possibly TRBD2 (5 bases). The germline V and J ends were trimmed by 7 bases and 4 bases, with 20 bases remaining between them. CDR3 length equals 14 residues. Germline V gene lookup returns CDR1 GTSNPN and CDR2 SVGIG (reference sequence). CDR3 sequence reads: CASRTFDRRYEQYF. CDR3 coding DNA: TGTGCCTCCCGAACTTTCGACCGGAGGTACGAGCAGTACTTC.

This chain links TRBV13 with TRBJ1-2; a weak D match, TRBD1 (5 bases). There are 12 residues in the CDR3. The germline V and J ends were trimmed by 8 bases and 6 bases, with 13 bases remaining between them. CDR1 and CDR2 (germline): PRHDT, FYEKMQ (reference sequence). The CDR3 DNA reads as TGTGCCAGCGGGAGGCAGGGCGATGGCTACACCTTC. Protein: CASGRQGDGYTF.

Written as DNA, the CDR3 is TGCAGCGTTGATGGTTCGGGCGGCACAGATACGCAGTATTTT. Amino acids: CSVDGSGGTDTQYF. The chain has TRBV29-1 and TRBJ2-3; no clear D. Germline V gene lookup returns CDR1 SQVTM and CDR2 ANQGSEA. V lost 3 bases, J lost 1 base, and 11 bases lay in between. The CDR3 extends over 14 amino acids.

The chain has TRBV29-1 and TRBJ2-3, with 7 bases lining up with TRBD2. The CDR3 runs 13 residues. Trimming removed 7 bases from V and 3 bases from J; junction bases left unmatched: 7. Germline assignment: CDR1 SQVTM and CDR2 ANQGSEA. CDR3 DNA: TGCAGCGCTGGTGCGGGAGTTACAGATACGCAGTATTTT. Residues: CSAGAGVTDTQYF.

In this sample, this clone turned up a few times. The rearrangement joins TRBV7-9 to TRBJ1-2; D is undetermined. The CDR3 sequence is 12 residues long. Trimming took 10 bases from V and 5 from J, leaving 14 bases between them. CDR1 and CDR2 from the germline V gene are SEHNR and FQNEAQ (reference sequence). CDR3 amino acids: CATVHWTYGYTF. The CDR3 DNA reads TGTGCCACCGTTCACTGGACGTATGGCTACACCTTC. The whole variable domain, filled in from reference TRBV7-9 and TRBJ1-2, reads DTGVSQNPRHKITKRGQNVTFRCDPISEHNRLYWYRQTLGQGPEFLTYFQNEAQLEKSRLLSDRFSAERPKGSFSTLEIQRTEQGDSAMYLCATVHWTYGYTFGSGTRLTVV.

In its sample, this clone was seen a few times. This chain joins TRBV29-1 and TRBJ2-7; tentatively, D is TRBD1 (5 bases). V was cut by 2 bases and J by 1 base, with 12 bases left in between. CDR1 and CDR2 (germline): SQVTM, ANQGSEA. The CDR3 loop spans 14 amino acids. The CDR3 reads CSVELTAISYEQYF. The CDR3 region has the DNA TGCAGCGTTGAACTGACAGCTATATCCTACGAGCAGTACTTC.